This T cell receptor (beta chain) was retrieved from a study of control samples from healthy donors and cancer patients. Produced via immunoSEQ multiplex PCR; TCRdb's table is partial and in-frame only. The data show 55,000 to 90,000 clones, with over 75% seen just once and under 30% held by the top ten. The clonotype comes from a man aged 45-65 years in good health. The sample taken for sequencing was blood.

CDR3 amino acids: CASSLGPGQGRYGYTF. The CDR3 DNA sequence: TGCGCCAGCAGCTTAGGTCCGGGACAGGGTCGATATGGCTACACCTTC. The rearrangement links TRBV5-1 to TRBJ1-2, with TRBD1 matching over 9 bases. The CDR3 is 16 residues long. V gave up 2 bases and J gave up 5 bases; unmatched junction bases: 10. Germline values: CDR1 SGHRS, CDR2 YFSETQ. The whole variable domain, remainder taken from reference TRBV5-1 and TRBJ1-2, is KAGVTQTPRYLIKTRGQQVTLSCSPISGHRSVSWYQQTPGQGLQFLFEYFSETQRNKGNFPGRFSGRQFSNSRSEMNVSTLELGDSALYLCASSLGPGQGRYGYTFGSGTRLTVV.